This T cell receptor beta chain was captured by sequencing in a study of OX40 agonist ivuxolimab in advanced cancers. Germline CDR1 and CDR2: SGHAT and FQNNGV. The CDR3 runs 11 residues. Trimming left V 3 bases short and J 5 bases short, with 4 bases between. The assay was immunoSEQ multiplex PCR, and TCRdb's table has in-frame clones only and misses some. In the table there are fewer than 120,000 clones, approximately 89% of which are singletons. Blood was sampled at baseline, cycle 4 day 1, and cycle 7 day 1. The sequenced sample was CD4+ or CD8+ T cells sorted from blood, obtained in a trial of the OX40 agonist ivuxolimab. The chain joins TRBV11-2 to TRBJ2-5; D gene ambiguous. This sequence originates from an adult with an advanced solid tumor such as melanoma, head and neck, liver or kidney cancer. The CDR3 nucleotides read TGTGCCAGCAGCTTCGGCGAGACCCAGTACTTC. It codes for CASSFGETQYF.